The 20 T cell receptor beta chains listed next were all sequenced from one sample in a study of identical twins. TCRdb reanalysed the 5' RACE reads using MiXCR and keeps one entry per CDR3 protein. The sample gives 550,000 to 700,000 distinct CDR3 sequences, roughly 20% of which show up once; around 4.4% is in the top ten. The same sample was also used in a study of T cells expressing NK-cell markers.

Sequenced input: PBMCs. These receptors were taken from a woman aged 18-29 years in good health.

The rearrangement joins TRBV5-1 to TRBJ2-7, with TRBD1 matching over 7 bases. With V trimmed by 3 bases and J by 6 bases, 9 bases remained unmatched. This CDR3 has 14 residues. Germline V lookup: CDR1 SGHRS, CDR2 YFSETQ. In nucleotides, the CDR3 is TGCGCCAGCAGCTACGAGATACAGGGGAGCGAGCAGTACTTC. Translated: CASSYEIQGSEQYF.

This clonotype came up a few times. The rearrangement joins TRBV7-2 to TRBJ1-4; possibly TRBD1 for D (5 bases). Germline lookup yields CDR1 SGHTA and CDR2 FQGNSA. Trimming took off 2 bases at V and 5 bases at J, with 18 bases between the two ends. The CDR3 covers 17 residues. As DNA, the CDR3 is TGTGCCAGCAGCTTATTCCAGGGAACGGGGGGAAATGAAAAACTGTTTTTT. It yields the protein CASSLFQGTGGNEKLFF.

The chain links TRBV5-1 to TRBJ2-7; TRBD1 is a possible D gene (5 bases). The length of the CDR3 is 14 residues. Germline V gives CDR1 SGHRS, CDR2 YFSETQ. Trimming pared 1 base from V and 3 bases from J, leaving 11 bases between. The CDR3 nucleotides read TGCGCCAGCAGCTTGACGGACAAACTCTACGAGCAGTACTTC. Translation: CASSLTDKLYEQYF. The variable domain in full, with the rest retrieved from reference TRBV5-1 and TRBJ2-7, is KAGVTQTPRYLIKTRGQQVTLSCSPISGHRSVSWYQQTPGQGLQFLFEYFSETQRNKGNFPGRFSGRQFSNSRSEMNVSTLELGDSALYLCASSLTDKLYEQYFGPGTRLTVT.

This chain links TRBV4-1 with TRBJ2-3; D is ambiguous. Germline assignment: CDR1 MGHRA and CDR2 YSYEKL. V was trimmed by 1 base and J by 2 bases, leaving 10 bases between them. There are 15 residues in the CDR3. CDR3 residues: CASSQAPRSTDTQYF. The CDR3 region has the DNA TGCGCCAGCAGCCAAGCTCCCAGGTCCACAGATACGCAGTATTTT.

This clonotype was seen only a few times. The chain is built from TRBV12-3 or TRBV12-4 and TRBJ2-2, with D perhaps matching TRBD1 (5 bases). The CDR3 loop spans 15 amino acids. The V and J ends lost 5 bases and 4 bases respectively, with 14 bases between them. CDR3: CASSPLTGITGELFF. The CDR3 bases are TGTGCCAGCAGTCCCCTTACAGGCATCACCGGGGAGCTGTTTTTT.

The chain uses TRBV15 and TRBJ1-1; the D gene is possibly TRBD1 (5 bases). The CDR3 totals 15 residues. V was clipped by 3 bases and J by 5 bases, with 16 bases between them. The V gene's germline CDR1 is LNHNV and CDR2 YYDKDF (reference sequence). For the CDR3, the DNA is TGTGCCACCAGCAGTGGGCGACTGGGGGGGACTGAAGCTTTCTTT. Encoded protein: CATSSGRLGGTEAFF. Based on the CDR3 plus reference TRBV15 and TRBJ1-1, the full variable domain is DAMVIQNPRYQVTQFGKPVTLSCSQTLNHNVMYWYQQKSSQAPKLLFHYYDKDFNNEADTPDNFQSRRPNTSFCFLDIRSPGLGDTAMYLCATSSGRLGGTEAFFGQGTRLTVV.

This chain links TRBV20-1 with TRBJ2-2, with D perhaps TRBD1 (6 bases). The germline gives CDR1 DFQATT, CDR2 SNEGSKA (reference sequence). The V end lost 5 bases, the J end lost 2 bases, and 15 bases lay between the germline ends. The CDR3 has 15 residues. The CDR3 sequence is CSAVSGVPNTGELFF. Written as DNA, the CDR3 is TGCAGTGCTGTCTCAGGGGTTCCAAACACCGGGGAGCTGTTTTTT.

The CDR3 DNA is TGTGCCAGCAGTATTCCCGTCCAAGAGACCCAGTACTTC. This codes for CASSIPVQETQYF. The chain recombines TRBV2 with TRBJ2-5, with D unclear. CDR3 length: 13 residues. Germline CDR1 and CDR2: SNHLY and FYNNEI. V was clipped by 5 bases and J by 1 base, with 8 bases between them.

The J gene is TRBJ1-2, the V gene TRBV6-1, with D perhaps TRBD1 (6 bases). The CDR3 extends over 13 amino acids. Germline lookup yields CDR1 MNHNS and CDR2 SASEGT. Trimming took off 8 bases at V and 1 base at J, with 11 bases between the two ends. CDR3 residues: CASSQDSNYGYTF. Written as DNA, the CDR3 is TGTGCCAGCTCGCAGGACAGTAACTATGGCTACACCTTC.

This chain links TRBV24-1 with TRBJ2-3; no definite D call. CDR1 is KGHDR and CDR2 is SFDVKD in the germline V gene. The V and J ends lost 6 bases and 0 bases respectively, with 9 bases between them. The CDR3 has 14 amino acids. DNA for the CDR3: TGTGCCACCAGTCACGGCCGGAGCACAGATACGCAGTATTTT. Translated, it gives CATSHGRSTDTQYF.

This chain links TRBV9 with TRBJ2-3, with D maybe TRBD1 (6 bases). Trimming left V 0 bases short and J 6 bases short, with 14 bases between. The V gene's germline CDR1 is SGDLS and CDR2 YYNGEE. This CDR3 has 15 amino acids. CDR3 DNA sequence: TGTGCCAGCAGCGTAGTAGGACAGAAGTGGGATACGCAGTATTTT. It encodes CASSVVGQKWDTQYF.

This chain links TRBV7-2 with TRBJ2-1, with TRBD2 identical over 8 bases. Unmatched junction bases numbered 9, after V lost 2 bases and J lost 9 bases. The V gene's germline CDR1 is SGHTA and CDR2 FQGNSA. The CDR3 covers 15 residues. DNA for the CDR3: TGTGCCAGCAGCTTAAACACGGGAGGGCAGGGTGAGCAGTTCTTC. Protein: CASSLNTGGQGEQFF.

V is TRBV7-3 and J is TRBJ2-3; D may be TRBD1 (6 bases). The V gene's germline CDR1 is SGHTA and CDR2 FQGTGA. The CDR3 contains 14 residues. V was cut by 5 bases and J by 3 bases, with 12 bases left in between. The CDR3 spells CASSRTGLTDTQYF. CDR3 bases: TGTGCCAGCAGCCGTACAGGGCTGACAGATACGCAGTATTTT.

The rearrangement uses TRBV12-3 or TRBV12-4 and TRBJ2-1, with TRBD2 matching over 8 bases. After removal of 6 bases from V and 5 bases from J, the junction contained 9 bases not matched to a gene. This CDR3 has 15 residues. CDR3 sequence reads: CASRSGTRFNNEQFF. CDR3 DNA: TGTGCCAGCAGATCCGGGACTAGATTTAACAATGAGCAGTTCTTC.

This clonotype occurred a few times. The gene calls are TRBV6-4 and TRBJ2-7, with 7 bases lining up with TRBD2. The CDR3 runs 13 residues. The V gene's germline CDR1 is MRHNA and CDR2 SNTAGT. The V gene end was trimmed by 8 bases and the J gene end by 2 bases; junction bases not matched to a gene: 6. CDR3 in DNA: TGTGCCAGCGCCCGGGACTACGCCTACGAGCAGTACTTC. This gives the protein CASARDYAYEQYF.

The J gene is TRBJ2-7, the V gene TRBV4-3; TRBD1 agrees at 10 bases. Germline CDR1 LGHNA, CDR2 YSLEER. CDR3 length equals 16 residues. With V trimmed by 3 bases and J by 0 bases, 5 bases remained unmatched. The CDR3 DNA reads as TGCGCCAGCAGCCAGACGACAGGGGGCGACTCCTACGAGCAGTACTTC. It specifies CASSQTTGGDSYEQYF.

There are many counts of this clonotype. This chain connects TRBV5-1 to TRBJ2-2, with D perhaps matching TRBD1 (6 bases). CDR3 length: 13 residues. Trimming removed 4 bases from V and 3 bases from J, with 7 bases in between. Germline CDR1 SGHRS, CDR2 YFSETQ. CDR3 in amino acids: CASSPGDTGELFF. CDR3 nucleotides: TGCGCCAGCAGCCCAGGGGACACCGGGGAGCTGTTTTTT.

This clonotype was observed a handful of times. The chain links TRBV10-3 to TRBJ2-2; 7 bases are shared with TRBD2. V lost 10 bases to trimming and J lost 7 bases; unmatched junction nucleotides: 12. Germline-derived CDR1 and CDR2 are ENHRY and SYGVKD. This CDR3 contains 14 residues. CDR3 residues: CATSTSNGGGELFF. CDR3 coding DNA: TGTGCCACATCGACTAGCAATGGGGGCGGGGAGCTGTTTTTT.

The chain combines TRBV11-1 with TRBJ2-7, with 8 bases fitting TRBD1. CDR3 length: 18 amino acids. Germline V CDR1 and CDR2: SGHAT, FQDESV (reference sequence). V lost 5 bases, J lost 5 bases, and 20 bases stayed unmatched. CDR3 DNA: TGTGCCAGCAGCGACGCCGGGACAGGATTTTTCGTGCATCACGAGCAGTACTTC. Its protein product is CASSDAGTGFFVHHEQYF.

This clonotype was found many times. The rearrangement links TRBV7-9 to TRBJ2-2; D uncertain. Trimming stripped 5 bases from V and 5 bases from J, with 18 bases between. Germline-derived CDR1 and CDR2 are SEHNR and FQNEAQ (reference sequence). CDR3 size: 16 residues. CDR3 DNA sequence: TGTGCCAGCAGCGCCTCGGTGCTCGCGCGGACCGGGGAGCTGTTTTTT. This encodes CASSASVLARTGELFF.